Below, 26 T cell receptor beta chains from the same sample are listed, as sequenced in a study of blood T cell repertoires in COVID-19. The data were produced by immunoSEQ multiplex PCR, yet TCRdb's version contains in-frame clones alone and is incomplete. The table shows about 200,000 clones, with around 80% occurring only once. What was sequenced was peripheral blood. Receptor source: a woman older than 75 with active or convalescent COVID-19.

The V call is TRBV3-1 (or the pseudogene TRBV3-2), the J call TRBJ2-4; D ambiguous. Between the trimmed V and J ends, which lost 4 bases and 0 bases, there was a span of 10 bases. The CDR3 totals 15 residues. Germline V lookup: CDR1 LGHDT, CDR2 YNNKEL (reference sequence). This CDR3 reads CASSRERLAKNIQYF. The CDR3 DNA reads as TGTGCCAGCAGCCGAGAAAGACTAGCCAAAAACATTCAGTACTTC.

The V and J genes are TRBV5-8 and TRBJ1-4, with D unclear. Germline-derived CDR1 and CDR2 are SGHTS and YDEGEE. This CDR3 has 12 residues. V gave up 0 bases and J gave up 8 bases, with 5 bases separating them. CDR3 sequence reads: CASSLGSEKLFF. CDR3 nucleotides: TGTGCCAGCAGCTTGGGTAGCGAAAAACTGTTTTTT.

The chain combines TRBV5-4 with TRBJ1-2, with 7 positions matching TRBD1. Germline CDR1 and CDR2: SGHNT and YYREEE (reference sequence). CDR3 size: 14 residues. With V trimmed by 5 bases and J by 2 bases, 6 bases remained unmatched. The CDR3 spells CASRIEGGNYGYTF. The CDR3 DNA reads TGTGCCAGCAGGATTGAAGGGGGCAACTATGGCTACACCTTC.

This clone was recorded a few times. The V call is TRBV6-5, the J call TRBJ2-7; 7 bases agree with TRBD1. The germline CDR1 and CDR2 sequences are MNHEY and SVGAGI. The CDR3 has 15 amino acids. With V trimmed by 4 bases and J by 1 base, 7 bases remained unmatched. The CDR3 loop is CASSLTTGWSYEQYF. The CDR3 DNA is TGTGCCAGCAGTTTAACGACAGGGTGGTCCTACGAGCAGTACTTC.

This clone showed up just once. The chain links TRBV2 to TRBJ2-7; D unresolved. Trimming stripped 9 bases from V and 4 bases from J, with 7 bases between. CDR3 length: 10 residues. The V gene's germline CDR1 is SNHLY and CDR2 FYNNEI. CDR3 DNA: TGTGCCAGTGGAGATTACGAGCAGTACTTC. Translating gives CASGDYEQYF.

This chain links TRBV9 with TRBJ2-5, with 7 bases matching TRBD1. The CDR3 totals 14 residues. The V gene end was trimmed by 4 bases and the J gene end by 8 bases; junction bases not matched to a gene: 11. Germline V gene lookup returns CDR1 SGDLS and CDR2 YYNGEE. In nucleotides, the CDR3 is TGTGCCAGCAGCCCCCAGACAGGACAGGCCACCCAGTACTTC. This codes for CASSPQTGQATQYF.

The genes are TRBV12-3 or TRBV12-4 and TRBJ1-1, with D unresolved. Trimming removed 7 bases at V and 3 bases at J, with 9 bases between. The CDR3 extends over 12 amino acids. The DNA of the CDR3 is TGTGCCAGCACCGGGGAATACACTGAAGCTTTCTTT. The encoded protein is CASTGEYTEAFF.

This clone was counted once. CDR3 bases: TGTGCCAGCAGTGAAAGATTTCAGGGAAACACTGAAGCTTTCTTT. It is translated as CASSERFQGNTEAFF. V gene TRBV6-1 combines with J gene TRBJ1-1; TRBD1 is a possible D gene (5 bases). Germline V gene lookup returns CDR1 MNHNS and CDR2 SASEGT. V was pared by 2 bases and J by 2 bases, with 12 bases between. This CDR3 has 15 amino acids.

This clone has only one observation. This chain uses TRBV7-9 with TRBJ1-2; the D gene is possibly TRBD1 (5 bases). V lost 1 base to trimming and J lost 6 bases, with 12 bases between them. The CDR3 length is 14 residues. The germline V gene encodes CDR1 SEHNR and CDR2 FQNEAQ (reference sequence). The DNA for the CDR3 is TGTGCCAGCAGCTTAGTATCGGGGGAAAATGGCTACACCTTC. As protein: CASSLVSGENGYTF.

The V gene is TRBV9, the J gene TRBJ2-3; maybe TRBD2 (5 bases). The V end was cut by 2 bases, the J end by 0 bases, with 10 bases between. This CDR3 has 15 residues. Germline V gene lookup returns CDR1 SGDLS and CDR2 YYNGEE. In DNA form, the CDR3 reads TGTGCCAGCAGCGTCTCCGGGGTTAGCACAGATACGCAGTATTTT. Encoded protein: CASSVSGVSTDTQYF. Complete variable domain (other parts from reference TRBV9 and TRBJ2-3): DSGVTQTPKHLITATGQRVTLRCSPRSGDLSVYWYQQSLDQGLQFLIQYYNGEERAKGNILERFSAQQFPDLHSELNLSSLELGDSALYFCASSVSGVSTDTQYFGPGTRLTVL.

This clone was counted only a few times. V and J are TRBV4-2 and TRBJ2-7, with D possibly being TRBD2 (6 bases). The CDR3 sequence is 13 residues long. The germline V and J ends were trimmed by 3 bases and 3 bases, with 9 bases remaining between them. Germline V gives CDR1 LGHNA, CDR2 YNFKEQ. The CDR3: CASSQRLDYEQYF. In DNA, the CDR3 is TGTGCCAGCAGCCAGAGACTAGACTACGAGCAGTACTTC.

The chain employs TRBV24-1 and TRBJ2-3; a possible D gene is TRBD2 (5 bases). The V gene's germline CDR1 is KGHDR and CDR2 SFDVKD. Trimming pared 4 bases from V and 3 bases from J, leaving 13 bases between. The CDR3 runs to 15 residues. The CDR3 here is CATSDPGKFTDTQYF. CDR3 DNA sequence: TGTGCCACCAGTGACCCCGGGAAGTTTACAGATACGCAGTATTTT.

CDR3 sequence reads: CASSLDSANQPQHF. The CDR3 DNA is TGTGCCAGCTCACTCGACAGCGCGAATCAGCCCCAGCATTTT. The chain carries TRBV18 and TRBJ1-5, with a weak D call TRBD1 (5 bases). CDR3 size: 14 residues. CDR1 KGHSH and CDR2 LQKENI come from the germline V gene. Trimming cost V 4 bases and J 4 bases, with 11 bases left between them.

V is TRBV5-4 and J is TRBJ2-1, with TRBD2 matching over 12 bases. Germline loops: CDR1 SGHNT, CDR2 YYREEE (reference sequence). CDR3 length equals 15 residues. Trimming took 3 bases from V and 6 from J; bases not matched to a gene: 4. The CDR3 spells CASSSASGGGNEQFF. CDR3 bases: TGTGCCAGCAGCTCCGCTAGCGGGGGGGGCAATGAGCAGTTCTTC.

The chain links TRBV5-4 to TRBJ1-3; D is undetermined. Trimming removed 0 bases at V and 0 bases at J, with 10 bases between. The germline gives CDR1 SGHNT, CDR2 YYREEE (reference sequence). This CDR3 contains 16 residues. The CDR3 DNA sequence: TGTGCCAGCAGCTTGGATACACCCCTCTCTGGAAACACCATATATTTT. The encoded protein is CASSLDTPLSGNTIYF.

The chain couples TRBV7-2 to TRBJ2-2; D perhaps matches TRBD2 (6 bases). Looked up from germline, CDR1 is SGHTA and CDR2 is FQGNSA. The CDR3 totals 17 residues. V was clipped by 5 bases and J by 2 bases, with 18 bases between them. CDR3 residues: CASSGGQSRLNTGELFF. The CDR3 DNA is TGTGCCAGCAGCGGAGGGCAGTCCAGACTAAACACCGGGGAGCTGTTTTTT.

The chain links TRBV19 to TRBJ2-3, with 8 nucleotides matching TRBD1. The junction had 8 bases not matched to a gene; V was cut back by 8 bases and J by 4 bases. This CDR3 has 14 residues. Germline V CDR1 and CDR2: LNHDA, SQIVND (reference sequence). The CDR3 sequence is CASAPGQVSDTQYF. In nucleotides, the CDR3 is TGTGCCAGTGCTCCGGGACAGGTTTCAGATACGCAGTATTTT.

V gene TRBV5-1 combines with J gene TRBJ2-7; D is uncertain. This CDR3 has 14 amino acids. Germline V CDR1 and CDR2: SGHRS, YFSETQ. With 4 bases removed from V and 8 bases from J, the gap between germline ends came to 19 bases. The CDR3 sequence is CASSHPPESTKQYF. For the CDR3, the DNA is TGCGCCAGCAGCCATCCACCCGAATCTACCAAGCAGTACTTC. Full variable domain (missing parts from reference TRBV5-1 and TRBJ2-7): KAGVTQTPRYLIKTRGQQVTLSCSPISGHRSVSWYQQTPGQGLQFLFEYFSETQRNKGNFPGRFSGRQFSNSRSEMNVSTLELGDSALYLCASSHPPESTKQYFGPGTRLTVT.

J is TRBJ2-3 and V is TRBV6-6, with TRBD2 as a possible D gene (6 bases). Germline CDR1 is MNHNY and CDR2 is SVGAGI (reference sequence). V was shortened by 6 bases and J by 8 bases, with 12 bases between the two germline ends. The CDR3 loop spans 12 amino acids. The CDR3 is CASSRDSGTQYF. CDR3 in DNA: TGTGCCAGCAGCCGGGACTCCGGTACGCAGTATTTT.

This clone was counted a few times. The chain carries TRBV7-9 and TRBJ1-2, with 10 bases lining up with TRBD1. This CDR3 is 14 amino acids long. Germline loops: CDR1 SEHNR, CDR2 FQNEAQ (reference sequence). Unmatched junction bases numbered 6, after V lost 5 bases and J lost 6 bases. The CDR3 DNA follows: TGTGCCAGCAGCCCCGGGACAGGGGCTCATGGCTACACCTTC. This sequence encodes CASSPGTGAHGYTF.

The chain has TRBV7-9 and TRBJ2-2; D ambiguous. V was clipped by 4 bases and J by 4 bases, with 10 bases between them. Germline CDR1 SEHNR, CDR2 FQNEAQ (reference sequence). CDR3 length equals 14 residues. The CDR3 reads CASSSLSVTGELFF. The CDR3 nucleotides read TGTGCCAGCAGCTCCCTCAGTGTCACCGGGGAGCTGTTTTTT.

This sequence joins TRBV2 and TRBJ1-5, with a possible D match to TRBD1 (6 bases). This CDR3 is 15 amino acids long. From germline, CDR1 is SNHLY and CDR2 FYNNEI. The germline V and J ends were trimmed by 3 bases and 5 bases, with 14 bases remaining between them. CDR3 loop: CASSEDSGADQPQHF. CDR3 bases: TGTGCCAGCAGTGAGGACAGTGGGGCGGATCAGCCCCAGCATTTT.

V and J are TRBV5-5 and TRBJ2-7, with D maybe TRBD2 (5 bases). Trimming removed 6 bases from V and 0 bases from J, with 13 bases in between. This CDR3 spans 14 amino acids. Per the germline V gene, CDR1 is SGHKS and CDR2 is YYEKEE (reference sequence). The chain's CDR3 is CASTLGLISYEQYF. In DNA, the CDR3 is TGTGCCAGCACCCTCGGACTGATCTCCTACGAGCAGTACTTC.

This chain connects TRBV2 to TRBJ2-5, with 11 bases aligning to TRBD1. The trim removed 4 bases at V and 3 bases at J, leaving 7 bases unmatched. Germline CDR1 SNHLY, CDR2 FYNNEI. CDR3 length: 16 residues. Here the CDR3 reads CASSASDRGLEETQYF. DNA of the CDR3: TGTGCCAGCAGTGCGTCGGACAGGGGGCTCGAAGAGACCCAGTACTTC. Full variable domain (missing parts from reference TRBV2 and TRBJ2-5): EPEVTQTPSHQVTQMGQEVILRCVPISNHLYFYWYRQILGQKVEFLVSFYNNEISEKSEIFDDQFSVERPDGSNFTLKIRSTKLEDSAMYFCASSASDRGLEETQYFGPGTRLLVL.

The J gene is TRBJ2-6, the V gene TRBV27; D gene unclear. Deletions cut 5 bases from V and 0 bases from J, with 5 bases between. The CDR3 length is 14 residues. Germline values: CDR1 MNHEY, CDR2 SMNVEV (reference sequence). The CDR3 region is CASSAISGANVLTF. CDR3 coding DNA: TGTGCCAGCAGTGCTATCTCTGGGGCCAACGTCCTGACTTTC.

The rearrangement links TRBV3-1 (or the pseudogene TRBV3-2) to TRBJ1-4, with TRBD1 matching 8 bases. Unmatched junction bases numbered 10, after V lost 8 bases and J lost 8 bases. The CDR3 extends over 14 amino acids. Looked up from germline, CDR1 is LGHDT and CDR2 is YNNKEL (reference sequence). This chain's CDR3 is CASSPQGAREKLFF. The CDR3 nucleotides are TGTGCCAGCTCCCCCCAGGGGGCGCGGGAAAAACTGTTTTTT.